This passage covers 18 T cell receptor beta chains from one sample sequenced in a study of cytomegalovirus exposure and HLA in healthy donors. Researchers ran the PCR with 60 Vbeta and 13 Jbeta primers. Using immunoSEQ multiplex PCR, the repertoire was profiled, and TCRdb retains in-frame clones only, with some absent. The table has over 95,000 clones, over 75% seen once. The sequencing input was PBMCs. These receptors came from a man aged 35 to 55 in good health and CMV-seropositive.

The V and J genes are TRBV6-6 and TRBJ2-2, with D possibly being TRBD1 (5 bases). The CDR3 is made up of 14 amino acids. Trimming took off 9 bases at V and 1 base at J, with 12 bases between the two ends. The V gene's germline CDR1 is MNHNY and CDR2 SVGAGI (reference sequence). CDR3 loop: CASKVGENTGELFF. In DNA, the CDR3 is TGTGCCAGTAAAGTAGGGGAGAACACCGGGGAGCTGTTTTTT.

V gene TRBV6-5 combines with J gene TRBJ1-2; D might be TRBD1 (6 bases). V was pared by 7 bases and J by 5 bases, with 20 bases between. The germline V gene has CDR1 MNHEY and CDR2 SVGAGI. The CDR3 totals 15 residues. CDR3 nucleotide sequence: TGTGCCAGCACCCAGGGAGTGGGGGCATGGTATGGCTACACCTTC. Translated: CASTQGVGAWYGYTF.

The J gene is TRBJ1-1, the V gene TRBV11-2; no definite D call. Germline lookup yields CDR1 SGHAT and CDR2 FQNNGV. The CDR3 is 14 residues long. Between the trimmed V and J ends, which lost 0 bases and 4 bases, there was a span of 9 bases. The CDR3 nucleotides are TGTGCCAGCAGCTTAGATATGTGGAGCACTGAAGCTTTCTTT. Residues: CASSLDMWSTEAFF.

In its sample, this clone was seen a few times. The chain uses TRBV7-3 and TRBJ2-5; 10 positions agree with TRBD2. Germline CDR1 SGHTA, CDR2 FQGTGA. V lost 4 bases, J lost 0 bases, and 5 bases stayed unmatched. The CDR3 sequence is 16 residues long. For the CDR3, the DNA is TGTGCCAGCAGCTCTAGCGGGGGACAGTACCAAGAGACCCAGTACTTC. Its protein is CASSSSGGQYQETQYF.

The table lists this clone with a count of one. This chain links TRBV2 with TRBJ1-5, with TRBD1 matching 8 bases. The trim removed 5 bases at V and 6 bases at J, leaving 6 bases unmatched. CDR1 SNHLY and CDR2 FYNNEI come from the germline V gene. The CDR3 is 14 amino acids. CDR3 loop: CASSRQGAGQPQHF. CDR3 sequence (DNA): TGTGCCAGCAGTCGTCAGGGGGCAGGTCAGCCCCAGCATTTT.

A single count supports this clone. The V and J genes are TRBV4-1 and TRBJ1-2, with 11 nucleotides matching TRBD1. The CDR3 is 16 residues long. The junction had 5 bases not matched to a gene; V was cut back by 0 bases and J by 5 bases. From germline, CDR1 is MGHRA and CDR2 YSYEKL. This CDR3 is CASSQDRDRGSYGYTF. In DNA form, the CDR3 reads TGCGCCAGCAGCCAAGACCGGGACAGGGGGTCTTATGGCTACACCTTC.

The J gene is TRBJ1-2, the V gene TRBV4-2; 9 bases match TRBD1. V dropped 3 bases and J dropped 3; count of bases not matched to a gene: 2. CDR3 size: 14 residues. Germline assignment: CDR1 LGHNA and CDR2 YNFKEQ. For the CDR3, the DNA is TGTGCCAGCAGCCAGAGGACAGGGGACTATGGCTACACCTTC. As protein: CASSQRTGDYGYTF.

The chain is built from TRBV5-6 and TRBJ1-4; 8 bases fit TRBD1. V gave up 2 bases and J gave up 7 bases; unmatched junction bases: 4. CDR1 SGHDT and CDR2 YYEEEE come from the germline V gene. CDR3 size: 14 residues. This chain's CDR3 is CASSLRDRREKLFF. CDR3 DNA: TGTGCCAGCAGCTTACGGGACAGGCGTGAAAAACTGTTTTTT.

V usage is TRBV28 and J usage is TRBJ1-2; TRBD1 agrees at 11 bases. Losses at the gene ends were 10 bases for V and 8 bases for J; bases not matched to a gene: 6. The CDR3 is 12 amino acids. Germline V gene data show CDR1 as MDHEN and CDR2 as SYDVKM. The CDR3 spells CANWDRGAGYTF. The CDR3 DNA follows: TGTGCCAACTGGGACAGGGGGGCGGGCTACACCTTC.

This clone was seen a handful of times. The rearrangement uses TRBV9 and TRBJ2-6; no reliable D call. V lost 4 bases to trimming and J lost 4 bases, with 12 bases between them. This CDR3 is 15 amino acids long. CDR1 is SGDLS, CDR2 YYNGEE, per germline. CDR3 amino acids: CASSQYSIGANVLTF. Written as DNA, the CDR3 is TGTGCCAGCAGCCAGTACAGTATCGGGGCCAACGTCCTGACTTTC.

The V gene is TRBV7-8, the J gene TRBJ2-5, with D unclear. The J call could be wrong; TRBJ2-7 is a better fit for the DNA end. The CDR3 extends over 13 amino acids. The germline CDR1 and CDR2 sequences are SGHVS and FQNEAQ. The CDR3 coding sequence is TGTGCCAGCAGCTTAGGCACAGCCTACGAGCAGTACTTC. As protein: CASSLGTAYEQYF.

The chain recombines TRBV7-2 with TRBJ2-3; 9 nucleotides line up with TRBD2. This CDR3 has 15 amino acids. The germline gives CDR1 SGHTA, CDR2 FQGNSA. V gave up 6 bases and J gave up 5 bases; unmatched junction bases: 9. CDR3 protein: CASRKAGGPRDTQYF. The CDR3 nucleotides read TGTGCCAGCAGGAAAGCGGGGGGCCCCCGAGATACGCAGTATTTT.

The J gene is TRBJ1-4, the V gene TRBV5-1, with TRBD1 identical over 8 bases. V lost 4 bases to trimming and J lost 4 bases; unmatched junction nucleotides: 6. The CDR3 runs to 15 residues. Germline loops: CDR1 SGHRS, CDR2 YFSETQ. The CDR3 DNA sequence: TGCGCCAGCAGCCGGGGGACAGGCGTTAATGAAAAACTGTTTTTT. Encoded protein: CASSRGTGVNEKLFF.

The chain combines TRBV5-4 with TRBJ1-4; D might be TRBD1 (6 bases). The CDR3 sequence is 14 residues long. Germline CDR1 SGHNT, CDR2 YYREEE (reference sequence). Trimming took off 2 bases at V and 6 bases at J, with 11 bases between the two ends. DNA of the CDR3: TGTGCCAGCAGCTTTCAGGGGTCGGATGAAAAACTGTTTTTT. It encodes CASSFQGSDEKLFF.

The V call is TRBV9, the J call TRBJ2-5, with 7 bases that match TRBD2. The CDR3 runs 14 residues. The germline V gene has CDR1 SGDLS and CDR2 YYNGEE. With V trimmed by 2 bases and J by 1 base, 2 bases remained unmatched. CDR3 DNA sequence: TGTGCCAGCAGCGTCGGGGGGAGCCAAGAGACCCAGTACTTC. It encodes CASSVGGSQETQYF.

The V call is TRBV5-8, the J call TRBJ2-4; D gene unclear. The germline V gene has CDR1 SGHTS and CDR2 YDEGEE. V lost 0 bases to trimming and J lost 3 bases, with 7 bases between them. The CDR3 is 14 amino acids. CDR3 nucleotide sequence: TGTGCCAGCAGCTTGGCCGCCAGCAAAAACATTCAGTACTTC. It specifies CASSLAASKNIQYF.

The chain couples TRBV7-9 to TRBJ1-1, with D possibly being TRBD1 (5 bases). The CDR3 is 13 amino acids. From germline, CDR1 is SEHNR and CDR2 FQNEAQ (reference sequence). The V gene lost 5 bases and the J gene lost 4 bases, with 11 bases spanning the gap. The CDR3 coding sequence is TGTGCCAGCAGCCTCAGGGCGGTCACTGAAGCTTTCTTT. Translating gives CASSLRAVTEAFF. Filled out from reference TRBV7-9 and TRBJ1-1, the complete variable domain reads DTGVSQNPRHKITKRGQNVTFRCDPISEHNRLYWYRQTLGQGPEFLTYFQNEAQLEKSRLLSDRFSAERPKGSFSTLEIQRTEQGDSAMYLCASSLRAVTEAFFGQGTRLTVV.

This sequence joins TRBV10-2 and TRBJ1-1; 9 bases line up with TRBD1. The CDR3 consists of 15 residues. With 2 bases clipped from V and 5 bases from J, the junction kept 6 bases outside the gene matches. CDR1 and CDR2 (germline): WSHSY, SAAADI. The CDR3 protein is CASSEHLTGGTEAFF. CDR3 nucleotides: TGCGCCAGCAGTGAGCATCTGACAGGGGGAACTGAAGCTTTCTTT.